Many counts were recorded for the clone carrying this TCR beta chain. No antigen is known for it. TCR beta CDR3 region amplification was performed from RNA transcripts. With the HTBI primer set, the TCR CDR3 went through a first round of RT-PCR. A single record per CDR3 protein comes from TCRdb applying MiXCR to the multiplex PCR reads. The sample lists a few hundred thousand distinct CDR3 sequences, approximately 15% occurring once. The blood sample predates any ophthalmopathy symptoms, coming from first hyperthyroidism diagnosis. PBMCs came from 10 ml fresh peripheral blood. The data derive from a study of T cells in Graves' hyperthyroidism and ophthalmopathy. Findings of the study overall: Appearing also in blood were most of the thyroid clonotypes expanded above 0.001. Model predictions of ophthalmopathy came a median roughly 6.7 months before onset.

Sequences were obtained from blood. The TCR comes from a woman in her 30s with Graves' hyperthyroidism that later progressed to Graves' ophthalmopathy.

As DNA, the CDR3 is TGTGCCAGCAGTTTAAGTCTCCGGTCGGGGCAGGGTAATAGCAATCAGCCCCAGCATTTT. As protein: CASSLSLRSGQGNSNQPQHF. J is TRBJ1-5 and V is TRBV28; D might be TRBD1 (5 bases). The CDR3 runs 20 residues. In germline, CDR1 is MDHEN, CDR2 SYDVKM. Trimming cost V 2 bases and J 0 bases, with 23 bases left between them.